This TCR beta chain originates from a study of T cells in tuberculosis. CDR3 length equals 16 residues. Trimming took off 4 bases at V and 0 bases at J, with 11 bases between the two ends. The germline CDR1 and CDR2 sequences are SGHRS and YFSETQ. Sequencing was performed with immunoSEQ multiplex PCR; in TCRdb, only in-frame clones are kept and a portion is missing. The table records more than 70,000 clones, approximately 91% of them present only once. After thawing and overnight rest, PBMC were stained with GMM-loaded CD1B tetramer, viability dye and anti-CD3 for sorting. CD1B tetramers were loaded with Rhodococcus equi-derived C32 glucose monomycolate. Each donor contributed roughly 91,000 sorted tetramer-negative cells.

The source is an adult woman with latent tuberculosis. This chain joins TRBV5-1 and TRBJ2-6; D might be TRBD2 (5 bases). What was sequenced was CD1b-GMM tetramer-negative cells sorted from PBMCs. The CDR3: CASSLGELSGANVLTF. Written as DNA, the CDR3 is TGCGCCAGCAGCCTGGGAGAGCTCTCTGGGGCCAACGTCCTGACTTTC.